This T cell receptor (beta chain) was documented in a study of shared clonotypes between healthy human individuals. TCRdb's table, derived via immunoSEQ multiplex PCR, lists solely in-frame clones and lacks some. The sample has hundreds of thousands of clones, 95% to 96% seen once. The V end was cut by 0 bases, the J end by 5 bases, with 12 bases between. The CDR3 consists of 15 residues. Germline V gene lookup returns CDR1 SGHRS and CDR2 YFSETQ. Study observations and caveats: Non-shared clonotypes showed lower generation probabilities than clonotypes common to all four donors.

Concerning this clone itself: Antigen unknown.

Cells designated naive CD8 were CD45RO-negative and were positively selected for CCR7, with terminally differentiated effector memory CD45RA+ cells excluded. The chain has TRBV5-1 and TRBJ2-1; TRBD2 might be the D (5 bases). The clonotype comes from a woman aged 30 to 39 in good health. The source material was naive CD8+ T cells sorted from blood. In nucleotides, the CDR3 is TGCGCCAGCAGCTTGGGAGACTATACAAACAATGAGCAGTTCTTC. It codes for CASSLGDYTNNEQFF. Full variable domain (remainder filled in from reference TRBV5-1 and TRBJ2-1): KAGVTQTPRYLIKTRGQQVTLSCSPISGHRSVSWYQQTPGQGLQFLFEYFSETQRNKGNFPGRFSGRQFSNSRSEMNVSTLELGDSALYLCASSLGDYTNNEQFFGPGTRLTVL.